This T cell receptor gamma chain is drawn from a study of Vδ1+ human thymocytes listed by TCRdb under 2018. Background on the whole study: As a data resource, the study described the mRNA-level TRG and TRD CDR3 repertoires found in highly purified Vdelta1+ thymocytes taken from young children. Earlier work had validated the multiplex-based CDR3 amplicon strategy against 5'RACE-based methods for generating CDR3 amplicons.

RNA extraction was carried out with the RNeasy mini kit, and reverse transcription was then done using Superscript III. CDR3 amplicons were produced by multiplex PCR using pooled V-gene forward primers and a constant-region reverse primer with Illumina adaptor overhangs. After gel purification, the amplicons were indexed with Nextera index primers over approximately 8 extra PCR cycles and then purified using AMPure XP beads. Libraries were sequenced on an Illumina MiSeq with paired-end 250 bp reads, dual indexing and around 20% PhiX spike-in. Under the source paper's analysis protocol: FastQC was used to quality check the reads, while ea-utils fastq-join merged the TRG read pairs. IMGT/HighV-QUEST was used to annotate sequences, retaining only productive sequences with an unambiguous V-gene assignment, and each clonotype was defined by an identical CDR3 sequence. Downstream analysis used VDJtools 1.1.1, tcR 2.2.3, Treemap and vegan Shannon diversity in R 3.4.4. TCRdb reanalyzed the public reads with the CATT caller, and identical DNA sequences were merged afterwards. The V and J calls shown here were made by TCRdb, not taken from the authors' results. Recorded for this sample are 25,000 to 30,000 gamma-chain clones; 20% of them occurred a single time. The top ten clones comprise approximately 1.9% of the sample.

A word on this clone: No cognate antigen has been identified for it. Mismatch with germline at one junction end may stem from a read error.

Beyond this particular receptor, the publication reports: Donors shared many TRG clonotypes (up to roughly 6.9x10^3), but TRD repertoires were essentially private, with at most 130 shared. Because unexpected Vdelta2 sequences could lead to misinterpretation of bulk repertoire data, the authors recommended using highly purified populations and validating at the single-cell level. Approximately 19% of thymic TRD sequences were found to be Vdelta2 (and few were Vdelta3) despite high sort purity, in contrast to peripheral blood Vdelta1+ controls. Donors did not cluster by age or sex, so the analyses were not stratified by age or sex. Unlike the oligoclonal repertoires in peripheral blood, the thymic TRG and TRD repertoires appeared highly polyclonal, with Gaussian CDR3 length distributions.

From the germline V gene, CDR1 is EGSTGY and CDR2 is YDSYTSSV. From the cysteine up to the phenylalanine, the CDR3 has a length of 12 residues. The DNA shown is the 36-base CDR3, in frame from base 1. Thymic samples were depleted of alphabeta T cells, then CD3+ TCRVdelta1+ TCRVdelta2- thymocytes were FACS-sorted. A purity of roughly 96% to 99.6% was achieved for sorted Vdelta1+ thymocytes. The thymic specimens were obtained from several paediatric patients who were undergoing corrective cardiac surgery and ranged in age from 5 days to 15 months. Thymic tissue was dispersed and mononuclear cells isolated on a Histopaque-1077 density gradient. The staining antibodies were anti-TCRVdelta1 clone TS8.2, anti-TCRVdelta2 clone B6, anti-CD3 clone HIT3a and anti-TCRalphabeta clone IP26.

The receptor was isolated from a boy younger than two who had congenital heart surgery. The chain is assembled from TRGV4 and TRGJ1 or TRGJ2. The specimen sequenced was Vdelta1+ gamma-delta thymocytes from the thymus. Read against the paper, the sample's cell subset or site label means: FACS-sorted CD3+ TCRalphabeta- TCRVdelta1+ TCRVdelta2- thymocytes. The CDR3 loop reads CATWDGLYKNLF. The nucleotides read TGTGCCACCTGGGATGGGCTCTATAAGAACCTCTTT.